A single sample is the source of the 11 T cell receptor beta chains below, sequenced in a study of molecular identifiers for immune sequencing clone quantification. MiXCR was run by TCRdb on the PCR reads, yielding one entry per CDR3 protein. The sample includes more than 550,000 distinct CDR3 sequences, roughly 25% of them seen just once. Sequenced material: naive CD8+ T cells from blood, with Jurkat cell RNA spiked in. Regarding subset: FACS-sorted CD8+CD4-CCR7+CD45RA+ naive T cells. The receptors were sampled from a human donor in good health. Some libraries in this study had Jurkat cell RNA spiked in.

The sample holds a few counts of this clonotype. The chain carries TRBV29-1 and TRBJ2-3; 12 positions agree with TRBD2. The CDR3 is 16 residues long. Per germline, CDR1 SQVTM and CDR2 ANQGSEA. Unmatched junction bases numbered 5, after V lost 4 bases and J lost 0 bases. The CDR3 DNA sequence: TGCAGCGTTGTAACTAGCGGGGGGCCAAGCACAGATACGCAGTATTTT. This translates into CSVVTSGGPSTDTQYF.

This clonotype was recorded a few times. V gene TRBV3-1 combines with J gene TRBJ2-3; the D is unclear. The CDR3 spans 18 residues. Germline V gene sequence: CDR1 LGHDT, CDR2 YNNKEL (reference sequence). V lost 0 bases, J lost 1 base, and 17 bases lay in between. In nucleotides, the CDR3 is TGTGCCAGCAGCCAAGATCTGAGGCGGCTAGACGGCACAGATACGCAGTATTTT. This codes for CASSQDLRRLDGTDTQYF.

This clonotype was seen repeatedly, ten times or more. V usage is TRBV29-1 and J usage is TRBJ2-2; D gene ambiguous. CDR3 length equals 11 residues. Germline assignment: CDR1 SQVTM and CDR2 ANQGSEA. The V end was cut by 7 bases, the J end by 4 bases, with 7 bases between. The CDR3 sequence: CSAYITGELFF. The CDR3 DNA reads TGCAGCGCCTATATCACCGGGGAGCTGTTTTTT.

The sample holds a few counts of this clonotype. The chain combines TRBV5-1 with TRBJ2-7, with 9 nucleotides matching TRBD1. The ends lost 2 bases at V and 2 bases at J; junction bases unmatched: 5. The CDR3 has 15 residues. CDR1 SGHRS and CDR2 YFSETQ come from the germline V gene. The chain's CDR3 is CASSLGQGRTYEQYF. The CDR3 bases are TGCGCCAGCAGCTTAGGACAGGGGCGCACCTACGAGCAGTACTTC.

This clonotype has a count of ten or more. The chain combines TRBV27 with TRBJ1-1; D remains ambiguous. Germline CDR1 is MNHEY and CDR2 is SMNVEV (reference sequence). Trimming left V 2 bases short and J 6 bases short, with 10 bases between. The CDR3 contains 13 residues. The CDR3 reads CASSLLGGAEAFF. In nucleotides, the CDR3 is TGTGCCAGCAGTTTACTGGGTGGGGCTGAAGCTTTCTTT.

This clonotype appeared once. Given a much more abundant clone one base away, this may be a read error. This chain connects TRBV7-2 to TRBJ2-1; 7 nucleotides match TRBD2. CDR1 is SGHTA and CDR2 is FQGNSA in the germline V gene. The CDR3 runs to 15 residues. The CDR3 nucleotides read TGTGCCAGCGGCTTAACGGGGGGCTCCTACAATGAGCAGTTCTTC. This translates into CASGLTGGSYNEQFF.

Only a few counts were recorded for this clonotype. V usage is TRBV6-5 and J usage is TRBJ2-2, with D maybe TRBD1 (5 bases). The V gene lost 6 bases and the J gene lost 5 bases, with 10 bases spanning the gap. Per the germline V gene, CDR1 is MNHEY and CDR2 is SVGAGI. This CDR3 comprises 13 residues. CDR3 nucleotides: TGTGCCAGCAGCATCAGGGTTACCGGGGAGCTGTTTTTT. Translated, it gives CASSIRVTGELFF.

This clonotype was counted ten times or more. The chain has TRBV27 and TRBJ2-7; D gene uncertain. This CDR3 has 13 residues. V dropped 2 bases and J dropped 1 base, with 6 bases sitting between them. CDR1 MNHEY and CDR2 SMNVEV come from the germline V gene (reference sequence). Here the CDR3 reads CASSLIGSYEQYF. CDR3 bases: TGTGCCAGCAGTTTAATTGGGTCCTACGAGCAGTACTTC.

This clonotype was detected only a few times. Given a much more abundant clone one base away, this may be a read error. The chain uses TRBV29-1 and TRBJ1-2, with D possibly being TRBD1 (5 bases). The germline CDR1 and CDR2 sequences are SQVTM and ANQGSEA. The CDR3 spans 14 residues. CDR3 DNA: TGCAGTATTTTTGCAGGGTTTCGTAACTATGGCTACACCTTC. Amino acid sequence: CSIFAGFRNYGYTF.

This clonotype was picked up a small number of times. The chain is built from TRBV4-3 and TRBJ2-7; 9 nucleotides match TRBD2. Per germline, CDR1 LGHNA and CDR2 YSLEER. The CDR3 spans 18 residues. J lost 2 bases, V lost 0 bases, and 11 bases had no gene match. The CDR3 coding sequence is TGCGCCAGCAGCCAAGATTTTTTCGGGCTAGCGGGAACCTACGAGCAGTACTTC. Protein sequence: CASSQDFFGLAGTYEQYF.

Ten or more counts support this clonotype. The J gene is TRBJ1-4, the V gene TRBV7-9; the D is unclear. Germline V gene data show CDR1 as SEHNR and CDR2 as FQNEAQ (reference sequence). Between the trimmed V and J ends, which lost 8 bases and 5 bases, there was a span of 12 bases. CDR3 length equals 13 residues. The CDR3 nucleotides are TGTGCCAGCGGAAGCTGGGAAAATGAAAAACTGTTTTTT. Translation: CASGSWENEKLFF.